This TCR beta chain was captured by sequencing in a study of monozygotic twins with inflammatory bowel disease (dated by TCRdb to the late 2010s). Regarding the study in general: The full study comprised around 30 monozygotic twin pairs: nine German pairs (four IBD-concordant, five IBD-discordant) and 19 IBD-discordant Danish pairs. Disease-associated traits were sought mainly through comparisons between IBD patients and their genetically identical healthy co-twins within discordant pairs. Each individual had, on average, about 151 000 unique TCRalpha sequences and 181 000 unique TCRbeta sequences available for analysis. Paper-wide results and their limitations: Compared with healthy twins, IBD patients shared fewer clonotypes with other individuals, and the difference was most pronounced in patients with signs of disease activity. A decrease in TCRbeta repertoire diversity, as measured by inverse Simpson index, was observed in IBD patients compared with their healthy co-twins. Because patients were on differing immunosuppressive treatments, the repertoires may have picked up extra background noise and inter-individual variability. Distinction between different T cell subtypes could not be achieved in the analysis. No single strong signal or clonotype linked to IBD turned up in the results, so the idea that one exists was not supported. Repertoire similarity did not differ between concordant and discordant twins, possibly due to limited statistical power.

On this clonotype itself: Its antigen is not yet known.

The cysteine opens and the phenylalanine closes a CDR3 of 13 amino acids. No nucleotide data were recorded. Sequences MNHNS (CDR1) and SASEGT (CDR2) are obtained from the germline V gene. Library creation used 5' RACE. The input for every TCR library was 3500 ng of total RNA. For each sample, cDNA was synthesized in eight separate reactions using SMARTScribe reverse transcriptase. During cDNA synthesis, template switching introduced unique molecular identifiers that contained a 6-nucleotide sample barcode. TCRalpha and TCRbeta cDNA was amplified by two nested PCRs of approximately 16 and 10 cycles, with bead purification after each PCR. Before amplification, cDNA was treated with uracil DNA-glycosylase and purified using the QIAquick PCR purification kit. The second PCR added Illumina TruSeq-compatible adapters along with sample-specific barcodes. Library quality and concentration were checked on TapeStation and Qubit, and libraries were pooled at about 5 ng each. Sequencing of pooled libraries was carried out on an Illumina HiSeq2500 single-index Rapid Run using 2 x 100 bp reads and custom sequencing primers. Under the source paper's analysis protocol: UMI-based consensus assembly with MiGEC version 1.2.6 was used to correct PCR and sequencing errors. MiXCR version 2.1.1 was used for V(D)J alignment, clonotype assembly and CDR3 extraction. Gene usage, clonotype sharing and MAIT/NKT TCR abundance were normalised by analysing the top 1000, 10 000 and 20 000 clonotypes per sample. Diversity was computed as the inverse Simpson index with the vegan R package after downsampling to 27 000 UMIs. Paired Mann-Whitney U tests were applied to discordant twin pairs, and Benjamini-Hochberg correction was used for multiple testing. After reprocessing by TCRdb, each CDR3 protein sequence is one entry, and no DNA is given. TCRdb assigned the V and J calls; the authors' analysis was not used. The sample has 300,000 to 450,000 distinct CDR3 sequences on record. The ten largest clones capture just over 2.5% of the sample.

An approximately 2.5 ml peripheral blood sample was drawn into PAXgene tubes per donor and stored at -80°C. Total RNA was isolated from whole blood with the PAXgene blood miRNA kit on an automated QIAcube, without T cell sorting. Peripheral blood from monozygotic twin pairs, either concordant or discordant for inflammatory bowel disease, underwent deep TCRalpha and TCRbeta repertoire profiling that used unique molecular barcoding. Smoking habits were recorded for all twin pairs, and individuals were classified as current, former or never smokers. The sequence is built from TRBV6-1 and TRBJ1-3. The receptor was derived from a human donor with ulcerative colitis or Crohn's disease, or a healthy co-twin of an affected twin (not recorded which). Sequencing was done on a sample of blood. The CDR3 corresponds to CASRISSGNTIYF.